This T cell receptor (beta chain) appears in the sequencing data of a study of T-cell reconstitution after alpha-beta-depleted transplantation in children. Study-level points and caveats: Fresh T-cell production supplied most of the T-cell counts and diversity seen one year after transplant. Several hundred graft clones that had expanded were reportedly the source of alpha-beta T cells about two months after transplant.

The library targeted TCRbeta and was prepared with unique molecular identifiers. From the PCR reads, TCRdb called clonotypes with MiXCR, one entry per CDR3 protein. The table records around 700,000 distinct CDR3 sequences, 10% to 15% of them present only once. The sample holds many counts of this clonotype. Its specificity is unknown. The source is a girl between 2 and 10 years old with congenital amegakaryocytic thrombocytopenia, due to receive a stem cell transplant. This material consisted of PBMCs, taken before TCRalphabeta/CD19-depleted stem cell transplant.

CDR3 sequence reads: CASSNTRQGANEQFF. CDR3 coding DNA: TGTGCCAGCAGTAATACCAGACAGGGGGCCAATGAGCAGTTCTTC. The J gene is TRBJ2-1, the V gene TRBV12-3 or TRBV12-4; 10 bases are a match to TRBD1. V dropped 5 bases and J dropped 6; count of bases not matched to a gene: 7. The CDR3 has 15 residues.